This entry features one T cell receptor beta chain sequence. Every single donor gave one heparinised blood draw, and these averaged about 100 mL. The sample is drawn from a study of beta chain features in type 1 diabetes. The CDR3 is made up of 20 amino acids. Losses at the gene ends were 0 bases for V and 0 bases for J; bases not matched to a gene: 9. Per the germline V gene, CDR1 is LNHNV and CDR2 is YYDKDF (reference sequence). Reverse transcription of all isolated RNA meant that expressed TCRB transcripts were sequenced. The data were produced by immunoSEQ multiplex PCR, yet TCRdb's version contains in-frame clones alone and is incomplete. The sample yields about 620,000 clones, around 15% seen once.

V is TRBV15 and J is TRBJ2-1; 12 bases line up with TRBD2. This receptor was identified in a man aged 18-30 years in good health. The sequenced material came from naive CD4+ T cells from blood. CDR3 in DNA: TGTGCCACCAGCAGAGATCCGCGACGGACTAGCGGGATCTCCTACAATGAGCAGTTCTTC. It translates to CATSRDPRRTSGISYNEQFF.